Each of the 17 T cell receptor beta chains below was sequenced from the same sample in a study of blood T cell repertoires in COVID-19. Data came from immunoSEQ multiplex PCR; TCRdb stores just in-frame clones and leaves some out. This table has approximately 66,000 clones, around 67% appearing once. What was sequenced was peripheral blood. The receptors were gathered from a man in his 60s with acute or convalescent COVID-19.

The CDR3 here is CASSFGSQIYEQYF. CDR3 coding DNA: TGTGCCAGCAGCTTCGGTTCCCAAATCTACGAGCAGTACTTC. J is TRBJ2-7 and V is TRBV7-9; no firm D call. With 3 bases removed from V and 3 bases from J, the gap between germline ends came to 12 bases. The CDR3 runs 14 residues. Germline-derived CDR1 and CDR2 are SEHNR and FQNEAQ (reference sequence).

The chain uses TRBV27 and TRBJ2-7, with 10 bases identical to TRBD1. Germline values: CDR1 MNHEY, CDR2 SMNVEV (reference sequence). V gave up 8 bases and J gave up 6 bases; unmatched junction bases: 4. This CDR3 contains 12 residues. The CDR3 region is CASGDRGREQYV. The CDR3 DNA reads TGTGCCAGCGGTGACAGGGGGCGCGAGCAGTACGTC.

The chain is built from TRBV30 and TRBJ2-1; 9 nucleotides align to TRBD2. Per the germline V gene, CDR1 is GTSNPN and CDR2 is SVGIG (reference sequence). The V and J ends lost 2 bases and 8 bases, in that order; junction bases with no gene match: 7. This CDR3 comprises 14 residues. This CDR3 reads CAWSLSGGIDEQFF. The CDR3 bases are TGTGCCTGGAGTCTAAGCGGGGGGATCGATGAGCAGTTCTTC.

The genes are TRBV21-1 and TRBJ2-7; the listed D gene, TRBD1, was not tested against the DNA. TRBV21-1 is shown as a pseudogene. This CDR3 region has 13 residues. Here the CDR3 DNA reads TGTGCCAGCAGCAAAGGGGATGGGCAGGGGCGATGCGTC. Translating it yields CASSKGDGQGRCV.

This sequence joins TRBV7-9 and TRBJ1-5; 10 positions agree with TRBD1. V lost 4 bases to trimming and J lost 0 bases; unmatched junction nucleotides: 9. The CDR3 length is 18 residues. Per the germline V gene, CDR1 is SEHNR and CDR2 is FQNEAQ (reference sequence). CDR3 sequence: CASSSAGQGPYSNQPQHF. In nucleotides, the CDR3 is TGTGCCAGCAGCTCCGCGGGACAGGGGCCCTATAGCAATCAGCCCCAGCATTTT.

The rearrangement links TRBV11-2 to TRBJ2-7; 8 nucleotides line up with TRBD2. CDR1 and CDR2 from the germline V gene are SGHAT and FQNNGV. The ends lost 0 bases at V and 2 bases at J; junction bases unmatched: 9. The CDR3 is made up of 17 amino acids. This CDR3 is CASSLDSVVAGPYEQYF. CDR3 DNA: TGTGCCAGCAGCTTAGATTCTGTGGTAGCGGGACCCTACGAGCAGTACTTC.

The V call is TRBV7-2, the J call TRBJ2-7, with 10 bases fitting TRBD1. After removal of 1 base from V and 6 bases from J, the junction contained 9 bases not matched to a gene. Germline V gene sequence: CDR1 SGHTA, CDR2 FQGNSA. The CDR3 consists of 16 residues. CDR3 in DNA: TGTGCCAGCAGCTTAGTCGGGGGACAGGGGTGGTCCGAGCAGTACTTC. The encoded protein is CASSLVGGQGWSEQYF.

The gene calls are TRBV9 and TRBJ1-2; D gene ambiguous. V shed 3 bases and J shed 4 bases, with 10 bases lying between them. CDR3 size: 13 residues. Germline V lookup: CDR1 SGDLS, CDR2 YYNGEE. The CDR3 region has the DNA TGTGCCAGCAGCGGCGGGAAGGCCTATGGCTACACCTTC. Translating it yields CASSGGKAYGYTF.

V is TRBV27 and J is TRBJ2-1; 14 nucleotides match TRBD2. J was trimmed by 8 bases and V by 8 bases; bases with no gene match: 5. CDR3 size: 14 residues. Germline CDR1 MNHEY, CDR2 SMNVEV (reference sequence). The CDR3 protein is CASRLAGGQDEQFF. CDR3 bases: TGTGCCAGCCGACTAGCGGGGGGGCAGGATGAGCAGTTCTTC.

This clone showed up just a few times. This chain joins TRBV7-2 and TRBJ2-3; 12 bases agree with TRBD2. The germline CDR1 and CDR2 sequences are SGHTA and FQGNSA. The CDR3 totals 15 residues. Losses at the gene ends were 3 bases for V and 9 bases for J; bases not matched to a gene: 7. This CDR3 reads CASSFGLAGTDTQYF. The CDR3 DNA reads TGTGCCAGCAGCTTCGGACTAGCGGGAACGGACACGCAGTATTTT. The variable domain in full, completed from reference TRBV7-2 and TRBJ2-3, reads GAGVSQSPSNKVTEKGKDVELRCDPISGHTALYWYRQSLGQGLEFLIYFQGNSAPDKSGLPSDRFSAERTGGSVSTLTIQRTQQEDSAVYLCASSFGLAGTDTQYFGPGTRLTVL.

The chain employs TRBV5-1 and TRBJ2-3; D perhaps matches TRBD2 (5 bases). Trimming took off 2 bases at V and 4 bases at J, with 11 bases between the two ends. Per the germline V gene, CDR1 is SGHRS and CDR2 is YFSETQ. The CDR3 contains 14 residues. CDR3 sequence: CASSFSTGSDTQYF. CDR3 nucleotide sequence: TGCGCCAGCAGCTTTTCGACGGGGTCAGATACGCAGTATTTT.

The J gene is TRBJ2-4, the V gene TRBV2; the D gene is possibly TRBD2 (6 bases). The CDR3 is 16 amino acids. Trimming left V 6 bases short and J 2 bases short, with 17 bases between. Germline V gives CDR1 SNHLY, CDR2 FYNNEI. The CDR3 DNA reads TGTGCCAGCAGACCTACGGAGGCGGGGTCCAAAAACATTCAGTACTTC. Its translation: CASRPTEAGSKNIQYF.

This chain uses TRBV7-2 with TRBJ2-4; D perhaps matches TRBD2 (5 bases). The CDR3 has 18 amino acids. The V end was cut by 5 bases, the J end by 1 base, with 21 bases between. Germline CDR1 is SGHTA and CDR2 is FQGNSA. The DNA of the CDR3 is TGTGCCAGCAGCCTCGAAAGGTTGGGTGGAGGCGCCAAAAACATTCAGTACTTC. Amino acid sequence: CASSLERLGGGAKNIQYF.

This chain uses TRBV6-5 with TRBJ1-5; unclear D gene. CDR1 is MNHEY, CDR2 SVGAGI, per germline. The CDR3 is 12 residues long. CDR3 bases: TGTGGCAGTAGGCGGTTGAATCAGCCCCAGCATTTT. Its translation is CGSRRLNQPQHF.

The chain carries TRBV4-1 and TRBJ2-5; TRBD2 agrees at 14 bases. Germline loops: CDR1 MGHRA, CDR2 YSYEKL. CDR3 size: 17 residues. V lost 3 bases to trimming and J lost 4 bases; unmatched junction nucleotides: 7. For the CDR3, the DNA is TGCGCCAGCAGCCATAAGACTAGCGGGGGGGCCGGAGAGACCCAGTACTTC. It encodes CASSHKTSGGAGETQYF.

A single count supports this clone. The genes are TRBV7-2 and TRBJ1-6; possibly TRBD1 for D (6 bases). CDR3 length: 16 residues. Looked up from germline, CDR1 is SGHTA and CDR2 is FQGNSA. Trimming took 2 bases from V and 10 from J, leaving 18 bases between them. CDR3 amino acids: CASSLLVRGRGSPLHF. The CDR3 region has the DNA TGTGCCAGCAGCTTACTTGTTAGGGGCAGGGGCTCACCCCTCCACTTT.

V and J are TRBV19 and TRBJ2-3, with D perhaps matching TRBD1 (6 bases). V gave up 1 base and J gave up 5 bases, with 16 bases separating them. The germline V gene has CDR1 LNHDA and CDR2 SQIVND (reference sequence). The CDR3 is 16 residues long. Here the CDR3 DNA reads TGTGCCAGTAGTATAGTAGGTTCGGCAGGGGTAGATACGCAGTATTTT. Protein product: CASSIVGSAGVDTQYF.